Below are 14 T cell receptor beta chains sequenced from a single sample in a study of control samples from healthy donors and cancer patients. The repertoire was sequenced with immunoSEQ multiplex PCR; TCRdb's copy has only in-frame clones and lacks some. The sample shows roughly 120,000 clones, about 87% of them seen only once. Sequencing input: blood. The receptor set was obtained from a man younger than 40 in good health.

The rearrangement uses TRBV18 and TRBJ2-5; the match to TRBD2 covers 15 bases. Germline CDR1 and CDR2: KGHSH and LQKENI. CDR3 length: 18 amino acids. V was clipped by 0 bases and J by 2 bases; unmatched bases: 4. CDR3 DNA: TGTGCCAGCTCACCACCGGGACTAGCGGGGGGCCGACAAGAGACCCAGTACTTC. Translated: CASSPPGLAGGRQETQYF.

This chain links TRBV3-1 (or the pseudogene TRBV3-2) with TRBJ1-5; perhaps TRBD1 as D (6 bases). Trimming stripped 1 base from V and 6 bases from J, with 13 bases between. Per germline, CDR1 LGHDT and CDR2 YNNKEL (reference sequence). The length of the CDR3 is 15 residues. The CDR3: CASSQGTVPGQPQHF. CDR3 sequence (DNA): TGTGCCAGCAGCCAAGGGACAGTTCCCGGTCAGCCCCAGCATTTT.

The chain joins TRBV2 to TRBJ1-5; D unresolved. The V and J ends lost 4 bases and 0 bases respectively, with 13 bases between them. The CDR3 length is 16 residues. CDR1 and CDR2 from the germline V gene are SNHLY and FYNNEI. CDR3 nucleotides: TGTGCCAGCAGTGCCCCCGAAACCTTTAGCAATCAGCCCCAGCATTTT. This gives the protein CASSAPETFSNQPQHF.

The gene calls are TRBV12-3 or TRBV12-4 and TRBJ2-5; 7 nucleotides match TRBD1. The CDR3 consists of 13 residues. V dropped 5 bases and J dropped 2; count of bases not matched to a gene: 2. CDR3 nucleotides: TGTGCCAGCAGTCGGGGACAGCAAGAGACCCAGTACTTC. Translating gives CASSRGQQETQYF.

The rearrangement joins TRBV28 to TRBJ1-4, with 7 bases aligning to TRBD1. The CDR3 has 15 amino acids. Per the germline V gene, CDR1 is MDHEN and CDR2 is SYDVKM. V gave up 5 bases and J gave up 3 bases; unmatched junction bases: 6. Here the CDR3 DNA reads TGTGCCAGCAGTCGAACAGGGGTATCTAATGAAAAACTGTTTTTT. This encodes CASSRTGVSNEKLFF.

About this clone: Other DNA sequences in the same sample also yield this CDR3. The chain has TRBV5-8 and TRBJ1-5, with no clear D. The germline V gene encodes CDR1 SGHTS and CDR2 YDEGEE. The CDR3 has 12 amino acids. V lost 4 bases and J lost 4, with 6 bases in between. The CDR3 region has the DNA TGTGCCAGCAGCCTCCTAAATCAGCCCCAGCATTTT. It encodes CASSLLNQPQHF. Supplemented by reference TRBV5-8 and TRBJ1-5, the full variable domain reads EAGVTQSPTHLIKTRGQQATLRCSPISGHTSVYWYQQALGLGLQFLLWYDEGEERNRGNFPPRFSGRQFPNYSSELNVNALELEDSALYLCASSLLNQPQHFGDGTRLSIL.

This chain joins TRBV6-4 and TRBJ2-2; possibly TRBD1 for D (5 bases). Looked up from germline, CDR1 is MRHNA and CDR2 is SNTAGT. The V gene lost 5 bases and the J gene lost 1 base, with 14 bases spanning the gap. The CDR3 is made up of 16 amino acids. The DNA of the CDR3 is TGTGCCAGCAGTCTCGGTGGGGCACAGAACACCGGGGAGCTGTTTTTT. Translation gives CASSLGGAQNTGELFF.

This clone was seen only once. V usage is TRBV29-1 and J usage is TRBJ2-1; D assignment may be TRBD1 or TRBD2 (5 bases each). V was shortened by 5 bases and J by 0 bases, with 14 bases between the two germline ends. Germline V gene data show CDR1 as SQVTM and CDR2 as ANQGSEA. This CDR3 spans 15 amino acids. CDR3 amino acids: CSVPTGPSSYNEQFF. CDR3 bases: TGCAGCGTTCCCACGGGACCTAGCTCCTACAATGAGCAGTTCTTC.

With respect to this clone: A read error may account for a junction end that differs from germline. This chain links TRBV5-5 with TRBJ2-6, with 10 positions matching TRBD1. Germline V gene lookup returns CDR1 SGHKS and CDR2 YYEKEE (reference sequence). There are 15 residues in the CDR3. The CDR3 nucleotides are TGTGCCAGCAGCTTGGACGGGACAGGGGTCAACGTCCTGACTTTC. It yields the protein CASSLDGTGVNVLTF.

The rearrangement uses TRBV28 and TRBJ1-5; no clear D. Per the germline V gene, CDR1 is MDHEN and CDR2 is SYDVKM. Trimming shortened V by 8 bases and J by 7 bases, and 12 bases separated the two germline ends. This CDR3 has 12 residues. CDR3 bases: TGTGCCAGCGGGGTATCTAAGCAGCCCCAGCATTTT. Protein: CASGVSKQPQHF.

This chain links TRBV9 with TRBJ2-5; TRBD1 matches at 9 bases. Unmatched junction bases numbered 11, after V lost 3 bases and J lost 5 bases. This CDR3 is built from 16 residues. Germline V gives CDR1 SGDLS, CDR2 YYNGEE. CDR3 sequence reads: CASSARQGGFGETQYF. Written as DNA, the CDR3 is TGTGCCAGCAGCGCCCGACAGGGGGGATTCGGCGAGACCCAGTACTTC.

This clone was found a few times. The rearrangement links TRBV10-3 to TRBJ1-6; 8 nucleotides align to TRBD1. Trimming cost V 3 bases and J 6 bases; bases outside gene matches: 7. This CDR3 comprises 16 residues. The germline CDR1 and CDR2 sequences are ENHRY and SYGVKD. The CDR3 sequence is CAISDRGRNGNSPLHF. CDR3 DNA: TGTGCCATCAGTGACAGGGGGCGGAACGGTAATTCACCCCTCCACTTT.

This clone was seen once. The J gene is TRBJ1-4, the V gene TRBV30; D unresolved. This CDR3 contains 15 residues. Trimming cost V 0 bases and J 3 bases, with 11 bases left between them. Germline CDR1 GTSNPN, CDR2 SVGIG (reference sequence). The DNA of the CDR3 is TGTGCCTGGAGTGTTAATGCGGGTGCTAATGAAAAACTGTTTTTT. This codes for CAWSVNAGANEKLFF. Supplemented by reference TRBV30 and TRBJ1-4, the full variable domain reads SQTIHQWPATLVQPVGSPLSLECTVEGTSNPNLYWYRQAAGRGLQLLFYSVGIGQISSEVPQNLSASRPQDRQFILSSKKLLLSDSGFYLCAWSVNAGANEKLFFGSGTQLSVL.

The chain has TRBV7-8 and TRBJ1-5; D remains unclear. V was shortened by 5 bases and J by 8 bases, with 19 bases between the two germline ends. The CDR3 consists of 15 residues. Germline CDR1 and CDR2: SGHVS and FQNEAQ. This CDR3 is CASSKTDPTMEPQHF. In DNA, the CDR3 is TGTGCCAGCAGCAAGACTGACCCCACAATGGAGCCCCAGCATTTT.